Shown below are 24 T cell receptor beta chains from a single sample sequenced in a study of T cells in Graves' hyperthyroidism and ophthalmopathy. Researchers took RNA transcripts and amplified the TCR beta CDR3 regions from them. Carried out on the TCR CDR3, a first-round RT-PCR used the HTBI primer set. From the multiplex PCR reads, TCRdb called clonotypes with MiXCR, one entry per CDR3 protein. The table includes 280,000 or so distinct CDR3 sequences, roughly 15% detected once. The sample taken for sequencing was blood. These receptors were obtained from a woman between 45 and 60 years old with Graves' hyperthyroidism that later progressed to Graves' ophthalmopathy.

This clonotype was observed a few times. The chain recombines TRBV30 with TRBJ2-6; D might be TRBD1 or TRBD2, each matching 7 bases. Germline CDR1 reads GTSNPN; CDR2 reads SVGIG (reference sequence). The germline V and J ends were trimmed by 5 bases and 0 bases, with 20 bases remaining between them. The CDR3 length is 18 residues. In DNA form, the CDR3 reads TGTGCCTGGGGGGGGGAGGGACAGCTTAGCTCTGGGGCCAACGTCCTGACTTTC. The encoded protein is CAWGGEGQLSSGANVLTF.

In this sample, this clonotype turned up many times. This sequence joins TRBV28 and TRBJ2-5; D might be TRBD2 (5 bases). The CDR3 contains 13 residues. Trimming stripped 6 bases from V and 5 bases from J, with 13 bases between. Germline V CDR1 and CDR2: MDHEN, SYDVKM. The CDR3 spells CASRVIRGETQYF. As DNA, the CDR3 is TGTGCCAGCAGAGTAATTAGAGGGGAGACCCAGTACTTC.

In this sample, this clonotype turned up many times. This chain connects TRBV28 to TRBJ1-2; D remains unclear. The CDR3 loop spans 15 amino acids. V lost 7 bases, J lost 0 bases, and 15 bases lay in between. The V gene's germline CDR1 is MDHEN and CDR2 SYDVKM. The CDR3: CASTRGRGANYGYTF. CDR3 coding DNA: TGTGCCAGCACCCGAGGACGCGGCGCTAACTATGGCTACACCTTC.

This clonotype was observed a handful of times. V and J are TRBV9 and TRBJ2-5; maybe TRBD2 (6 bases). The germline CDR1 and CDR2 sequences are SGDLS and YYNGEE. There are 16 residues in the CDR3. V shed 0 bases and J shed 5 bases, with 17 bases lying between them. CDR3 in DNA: TGTGCCAGCAGCGTAGCCCCGGCCGGGGGTAGGGAGACCCAGTACTTC. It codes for CASSVAPAGGRETQYF.

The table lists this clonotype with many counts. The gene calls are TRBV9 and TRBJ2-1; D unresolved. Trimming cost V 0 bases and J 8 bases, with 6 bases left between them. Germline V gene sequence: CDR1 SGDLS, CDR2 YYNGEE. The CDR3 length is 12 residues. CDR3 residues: CASSVGKHEQFF. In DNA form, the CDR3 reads TGTGCCAGCAGCGTAGGGAAGCATGAGCAGTTCTTC.

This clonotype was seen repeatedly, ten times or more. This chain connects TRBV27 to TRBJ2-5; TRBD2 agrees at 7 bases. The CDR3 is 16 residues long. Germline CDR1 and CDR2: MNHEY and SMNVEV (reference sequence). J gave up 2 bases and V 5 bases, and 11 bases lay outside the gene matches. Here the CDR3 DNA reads TGTGCCAGCAGTACGCTAGCGGCCACCCCACAAGAGACCCAGTACTTC. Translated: CASSTLAATPQETQYF.

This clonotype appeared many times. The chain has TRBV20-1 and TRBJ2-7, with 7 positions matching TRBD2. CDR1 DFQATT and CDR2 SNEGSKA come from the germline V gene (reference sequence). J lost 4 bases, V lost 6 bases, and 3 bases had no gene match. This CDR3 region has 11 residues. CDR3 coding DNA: TGCAGTGCGGGGGGGGGGTACGAGCAGTACTTC. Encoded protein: CSAGGGYEQYF.

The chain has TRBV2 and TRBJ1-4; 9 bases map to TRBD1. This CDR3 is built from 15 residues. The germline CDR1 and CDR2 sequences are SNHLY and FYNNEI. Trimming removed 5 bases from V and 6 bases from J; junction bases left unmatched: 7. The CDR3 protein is CASSPQQGAYEKLFF. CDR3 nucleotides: TGTGCCAGCAGTCCCCAACAGGGGGCTTATGAAAAACTGTTTTTT. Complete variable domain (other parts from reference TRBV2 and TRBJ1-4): EPEVTQTPSHQVTQMGQEVILRCVPISNHLYFYWYRQILGQKVEFLVSFYNNEISEKSEIFDDQFSVERPDGSNFTLKIRSTKLEDSAMYFCASSPQQGAYEKLFFGSGTQLSVL.

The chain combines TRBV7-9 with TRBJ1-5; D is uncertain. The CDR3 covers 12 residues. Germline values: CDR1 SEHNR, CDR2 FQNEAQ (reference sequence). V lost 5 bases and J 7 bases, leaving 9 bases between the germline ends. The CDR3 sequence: CASSLPGQPQHF. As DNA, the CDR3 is TGTGCCAGCAGCCTACCGGGGCAGCCCCAGCATTTT.

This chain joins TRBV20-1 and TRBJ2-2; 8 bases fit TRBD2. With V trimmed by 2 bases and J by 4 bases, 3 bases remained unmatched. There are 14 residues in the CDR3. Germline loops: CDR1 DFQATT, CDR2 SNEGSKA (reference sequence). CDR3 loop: CSARPSGPTGELFF. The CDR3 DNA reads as TGCAGTGCTAGACCTAGCGGGCCCACCGGGGAGCTGTTTTTT.

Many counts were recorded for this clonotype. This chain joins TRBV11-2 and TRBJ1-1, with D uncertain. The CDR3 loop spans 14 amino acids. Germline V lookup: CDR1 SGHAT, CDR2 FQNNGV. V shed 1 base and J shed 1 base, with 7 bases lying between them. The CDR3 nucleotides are TGTGCCAGCAGCTTAGTGCCCAGGAACACTGAAGCTTTCTTT. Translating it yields CASSLVPRNTEAFF.

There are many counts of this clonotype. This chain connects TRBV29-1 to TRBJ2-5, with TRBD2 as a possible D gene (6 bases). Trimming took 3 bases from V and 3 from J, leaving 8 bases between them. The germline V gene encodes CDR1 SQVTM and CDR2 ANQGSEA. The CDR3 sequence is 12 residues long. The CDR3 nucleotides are TGCAGCGTTGACCGCGGGGAAGAGACCCAGTACTTC. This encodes CSVDRGEETQYF.

The CDR3 sequence: CSARDPGSNGYTF. CDR3 coding DNA: TGCAGTGCTAGAGACCCAGGATCCAATGGCTACACCTTC. The V call is TRBV20-1, the J call TRBJ1-2; D is unclear. Deletions cut 0 bases from V and 6 bases from J, with 11 bases between. This CDR3 has 13 residues. Germline V lookup: CDR1 DFQATT, CDR2 SNEGSKA (reference sequence).

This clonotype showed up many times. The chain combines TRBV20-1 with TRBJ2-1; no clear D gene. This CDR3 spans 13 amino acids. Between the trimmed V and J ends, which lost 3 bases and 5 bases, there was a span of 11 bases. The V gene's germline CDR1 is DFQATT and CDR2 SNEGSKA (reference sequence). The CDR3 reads CSARELADNEQFF. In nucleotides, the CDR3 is TGCAGTGCTAGGGAATTGGCGGACAATGAGCAGTTCTTC.

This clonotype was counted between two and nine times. The CDR3 spells CASSSETTGGQYGYTF. The CDR3 coding sequence is TGTGCCAGCAGCTCCGAAACCACAGGGGGCCAGTATGGCTACACCTTC. The V and J genes are TRBV7-9 and TRBJ1-2, with TRBD1 matching over 9 bases. Germline V gives CDR1 SEHNR, CDR2 FQNEAQ (reference sequence). After removal of 4 bases from V and 5 bases from J, the junction contained 11 bases not matched to a gene. There are 16 residues in the CDR3.

The chain's CDR3 is CASSLTGTGLQHF. In nucleotides, the CDR3 is TGCGCCAGCAGCTTAACCGGCACCGGACTCCAGCATTTT. V usage is TRBV5-1 and J usage is TRBJ1-5; D unclear. Per the germline V gene, CDR1 is SGHRS and CDR2 is YFSETQ. The CDR3 has 13 residues. The V and J ends lost 2 bases and 12 bases respectively, with 15 bases between them. Combining the CDR3 with reference TRBV5-1 and TRBJ1-5 gives the whole variable domain KAGVTQTPRYLIKTRGQQVTLSCSPISGHRSVSWYQQTPGQGLQFLFEYFSETQRNKGNFPGRFSGRQFSNSRSEMNVSTLELGDSALYLCASSLTGTGLQHFGDGTRLSIL.

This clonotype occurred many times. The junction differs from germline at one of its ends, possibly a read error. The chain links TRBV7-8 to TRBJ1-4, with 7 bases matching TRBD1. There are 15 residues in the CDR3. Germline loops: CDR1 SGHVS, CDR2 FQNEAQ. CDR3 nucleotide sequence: TGTGCCAGCAGCCTAGCGGGACAGCCTAATGAAAAACTGTTTTTT. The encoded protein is CASSLAGQPNEKLFF. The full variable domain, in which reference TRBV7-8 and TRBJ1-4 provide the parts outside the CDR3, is GAGVSQSPRYKVAKRGQDVALRCDPISGHVSLFWYQQALGQGPEFLTYFQNEAQLDKSGLPSDRFFAERPEGSVSTLKIQRTQQEDSAVYLCASSLAGQPNEKLFFGSGTQLSVL.

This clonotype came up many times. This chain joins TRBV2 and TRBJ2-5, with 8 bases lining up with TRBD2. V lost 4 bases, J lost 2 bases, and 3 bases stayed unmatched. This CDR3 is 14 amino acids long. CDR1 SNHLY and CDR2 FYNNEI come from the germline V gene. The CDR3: CASSATSGQETQYF. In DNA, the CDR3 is TGTGCCAGCAGTGCTACTAGCGGACAAGAGACCCAGTACTTC.

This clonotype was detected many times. CDR3: CASSLDGTAPYEQYF. Here the CDR3 DNA reads TGCGCCAGCAGCTTGGACGGGACAGCACCTTACGAGCAGTACTTC. The chain uses TRBV5-1 and TRBJ2-7; TRBD1 agrees at 7 bases. Germline CDR1 reads SGHRS; CDR2 reads YFSETQ. V was pared by 0 bases and J by 4 bases, with 7 bases of the junction left unmatched. The CDR3 has 15 residues.

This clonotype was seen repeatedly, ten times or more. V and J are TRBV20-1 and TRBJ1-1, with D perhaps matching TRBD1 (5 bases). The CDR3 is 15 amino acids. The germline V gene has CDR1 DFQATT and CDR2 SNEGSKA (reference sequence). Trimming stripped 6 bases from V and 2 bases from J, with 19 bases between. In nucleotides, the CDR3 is TGCAGTGCCCGCACCTTGGGACCGATTAACACTGAAGCTTTCTTT. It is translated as CSARTLGPINTEAFF.

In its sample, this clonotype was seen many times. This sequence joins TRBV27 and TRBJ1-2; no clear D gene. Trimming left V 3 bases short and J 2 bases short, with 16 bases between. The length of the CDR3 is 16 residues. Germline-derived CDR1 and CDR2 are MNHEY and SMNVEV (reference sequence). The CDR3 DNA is TGTGCCAGCAGTTTGGGAGGTGGAGGAGCGAACTATGGCTACACCTTC. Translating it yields CASSLGGGGANYGYTF.

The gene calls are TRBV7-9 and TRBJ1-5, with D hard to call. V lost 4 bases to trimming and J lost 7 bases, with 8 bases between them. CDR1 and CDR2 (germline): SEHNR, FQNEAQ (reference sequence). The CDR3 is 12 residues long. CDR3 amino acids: CASSSTEQPQHF. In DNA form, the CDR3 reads TGTGCCAGCAGCTCCACTGAGCAGCCCCAGCATTTT.

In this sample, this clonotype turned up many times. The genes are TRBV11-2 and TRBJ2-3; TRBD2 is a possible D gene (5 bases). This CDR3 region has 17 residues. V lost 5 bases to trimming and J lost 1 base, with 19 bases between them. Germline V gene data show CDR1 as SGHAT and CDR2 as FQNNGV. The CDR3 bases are TGTGCCAGCAGCCCCCCCCTGAGCGGAACGGGCACAGATACGCAGTATTTT. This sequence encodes CASSPPLSGTGTDTQYF.

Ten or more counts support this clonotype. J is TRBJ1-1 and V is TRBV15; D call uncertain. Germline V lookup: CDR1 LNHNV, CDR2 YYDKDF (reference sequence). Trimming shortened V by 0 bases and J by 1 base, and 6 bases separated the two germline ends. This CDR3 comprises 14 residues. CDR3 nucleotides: TGTGCCACCAGCAGAGATCAGGCGAACACTGAAGCTTTCTTT. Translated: CATSRDQANTEAFF.